The 2 T cell receptor beta chains presented below share a single source sample, sequenced in a study of T cells in Graves' hyperthyroidism and ophthalmopathy. TCR beta CDR3 regions were amplified from RNA transcripts. TCR CDR3 regions were first amplified by RT-PCR with HTBI primers. TCRdb reanalysed the multiplex PCR reads using MiXCR and keeps one entry per CDR3 protein. This table holds a few hundred thousand distinct CDR3 sequences, roughly 22% found once. The specimen sequenced was blood. These receptors were taken from a man aged 25-45 years with Graves' ophthalmopathy.

This clonotype occurred a few times. The chain uses TRBV20-1 and TRBJ2-1; unclear D gene. The CDR3 has 14 amino acids. V was shortened by 1 base and J by 12 bases, with 19 bases between the two germline ends. Germline CDR1 DFQATT, CDR2 SNEGSKA (reference sequence). The CDR3 here is CSARASDEKSPQFF. The CDR3 DNA is TGCAGTGCTAGAGCTTCAGACGAAAAATCCCCGCAGTTCTTC.

This clonotype was counted ten times or more. The CDR3 loop is CSARDFRTGDTEAFF. In DNA, the CDR3 is TGCAGTGCTAGAGATTTTAGGACAGGGGACACTGAAGCTTTCTTT. The rearrangement uses TRBV20-1 and TRBJ1-1, with 9 bases fitting TRBD1. This CDR3 contains 15 residues. Losses at the gene ends were 0 bases for V and 3 bases for J; bases not matched to a gene: 5. Germline-derived CDR1 and CDR2 are DFQATT and SNEGSKA (reference sequence).